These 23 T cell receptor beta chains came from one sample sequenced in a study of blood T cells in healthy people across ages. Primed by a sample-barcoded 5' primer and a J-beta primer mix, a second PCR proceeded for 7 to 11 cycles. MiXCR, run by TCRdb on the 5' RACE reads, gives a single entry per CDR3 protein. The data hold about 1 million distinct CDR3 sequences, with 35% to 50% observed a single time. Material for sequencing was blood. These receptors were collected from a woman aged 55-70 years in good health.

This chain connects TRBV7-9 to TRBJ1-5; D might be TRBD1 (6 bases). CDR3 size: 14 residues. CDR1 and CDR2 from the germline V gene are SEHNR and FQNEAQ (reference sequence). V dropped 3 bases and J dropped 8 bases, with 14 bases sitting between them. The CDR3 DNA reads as TGTGCCAGCAGCTTCCCAGGGGTCACTGAGCCCCAGCATTTT. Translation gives CASSFPGVTEPQHF.

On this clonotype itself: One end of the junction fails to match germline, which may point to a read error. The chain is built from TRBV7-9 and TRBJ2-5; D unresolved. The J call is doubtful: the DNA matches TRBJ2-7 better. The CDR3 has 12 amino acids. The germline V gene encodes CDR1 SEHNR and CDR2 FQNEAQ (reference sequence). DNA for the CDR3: TGTGCCAGCAGTTTAGGCCTCAACGAGCAGTACTTC. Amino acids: CASSLGLNEQYF.

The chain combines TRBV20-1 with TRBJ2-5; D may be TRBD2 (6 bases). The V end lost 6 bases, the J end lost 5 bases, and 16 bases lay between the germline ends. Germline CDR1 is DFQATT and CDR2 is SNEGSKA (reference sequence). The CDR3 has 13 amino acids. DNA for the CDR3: TGCAGTGCCTCACTGGGACTCGGGGAGACCCAGTACTTC. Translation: CSASLGLGETQYF.

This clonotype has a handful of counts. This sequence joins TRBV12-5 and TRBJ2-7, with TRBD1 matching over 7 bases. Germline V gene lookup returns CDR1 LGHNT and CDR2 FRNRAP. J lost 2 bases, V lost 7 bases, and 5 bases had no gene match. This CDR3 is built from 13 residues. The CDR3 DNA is TGTGCTAGTGCACAGGGGATTCCCTACGAGCAGTACTTC. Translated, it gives CASAQGIPYEQYF.

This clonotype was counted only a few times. The CDR3 region has the DNA TGTGCCAGCAGTTGGGGGACATCCGGCTATGGCTACACCTTC. Amino acids: CASSWGTSGYGYTF. The chain joins TRBV28 to TRBJ1-2; maybe TRBD1 (6 bases). V was cut by 4 bases and J by 4 bases, with 13 bases left in between. There are 14 residues in the CDR3. In germline, CDR1 is MDHEN, CDR2 SYDVKM.

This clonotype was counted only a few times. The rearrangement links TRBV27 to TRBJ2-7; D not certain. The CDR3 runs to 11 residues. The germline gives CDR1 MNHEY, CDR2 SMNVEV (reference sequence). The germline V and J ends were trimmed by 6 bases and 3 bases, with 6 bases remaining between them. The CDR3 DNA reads TGTGCCAGCAGATCAATCTACGAGCAGTACTTC. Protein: CASRSIYEQYF.

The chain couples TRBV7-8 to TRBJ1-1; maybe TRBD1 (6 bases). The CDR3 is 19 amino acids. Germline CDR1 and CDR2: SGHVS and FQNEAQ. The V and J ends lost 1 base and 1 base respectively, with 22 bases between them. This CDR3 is CASSLEGWGHQGKNTEAFF. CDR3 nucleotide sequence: TGTGCCAGCAGCTTAGAAGGCTGGGGACACCAGGGAAAGAACACTGAAGCTTTCTTT.

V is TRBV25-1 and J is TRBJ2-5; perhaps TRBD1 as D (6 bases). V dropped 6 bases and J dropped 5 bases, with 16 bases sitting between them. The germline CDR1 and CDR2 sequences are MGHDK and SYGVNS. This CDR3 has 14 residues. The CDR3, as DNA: TGTGCCAGCAGGGATTACAGGGACCCGGAGACCCAGTACTTC. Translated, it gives CASRDYRDPETQYF.

DNA for the CDR3: TGCAGTGCTAAAGCCCTTGGGGCCTCCTACAATGAGCAGTTCTTC. Protein: CSAKALGASYNEQFF. The V gene is TRBV20-1, the J gene TRBJ2-1, with D maybe TRBD1 (5 bases). V was trimmed by 4 bases and J by 0 bases, leaving 13 bases between them. The germline V gene encodes CDR1 DFQATT and CDR2 SNEGSKA (reference sequence). The CDR3 is made up of 15 amino acids.

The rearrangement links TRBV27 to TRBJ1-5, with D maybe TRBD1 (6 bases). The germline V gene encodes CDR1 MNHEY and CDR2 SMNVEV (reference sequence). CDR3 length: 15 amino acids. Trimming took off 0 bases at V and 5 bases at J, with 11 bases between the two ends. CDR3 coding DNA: TGTGCCAGCAGTTTATCGAAAGGGGGACATCAGCCCCAGCATTTT. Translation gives CASSLSKGGHQPQHF.

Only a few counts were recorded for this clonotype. The CDR3 protein is CATSPGSINQPQHF. Written as DNA, the CDR3 is TGTGCCACCAGCCCCGGCTCGATCAATCAGCCCCAGCATTTT. J is TRBJ1-5 and V is TRBV15; no clear D. The CDR3 extends over 14 amino acids. CDR1 LNHNV and CDR2 YYDKDF come from the germline V gene (reference sequence). Trimming pared 5 bases from V and 3 bases from J, leaving 11 bases between.

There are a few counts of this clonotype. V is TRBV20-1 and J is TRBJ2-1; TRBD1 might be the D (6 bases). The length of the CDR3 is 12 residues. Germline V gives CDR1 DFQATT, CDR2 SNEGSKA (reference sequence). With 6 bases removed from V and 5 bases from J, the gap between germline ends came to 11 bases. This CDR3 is CSARGTNNEQFF. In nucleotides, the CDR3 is TGCAGTGCAAGGGGGACGAACAATGAGCAGTTCTTC.

Here the CDR3 reads CASSPTGPQPQHF. The CDR3, as DNA: TGTGCCAGCAGCCCCACAGGCCCTCAGCCCCAGCATTTT. The V call is TRBV7-9, the J call TRBJ1-5; a possible D gene is TRBD1 (5 bases). From germline, CDR1 is SEHNR and CDR2 FQNEAQ (reference sequence). This CDR3 has 13 amino acids. V was trimmed by 5 bases and J by 6 bases, leaving 11 bases between them.

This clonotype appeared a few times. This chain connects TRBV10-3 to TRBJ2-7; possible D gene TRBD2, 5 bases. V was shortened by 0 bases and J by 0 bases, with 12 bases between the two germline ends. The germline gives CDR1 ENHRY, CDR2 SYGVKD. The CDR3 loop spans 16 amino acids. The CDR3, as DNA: TGTGCCATCAGTGAGTCGAGGTTTCGGGACTCCTACGAGCAGTACTTC. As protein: CAISESRFRDSYEQYF.

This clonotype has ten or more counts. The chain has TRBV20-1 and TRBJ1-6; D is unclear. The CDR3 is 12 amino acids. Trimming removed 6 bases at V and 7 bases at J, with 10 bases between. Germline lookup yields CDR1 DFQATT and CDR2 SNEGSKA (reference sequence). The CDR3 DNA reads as TGCAGTGCACAGCAGGCGAATTCACCCCTCCACTTT. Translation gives CSAQQANSPLHF.

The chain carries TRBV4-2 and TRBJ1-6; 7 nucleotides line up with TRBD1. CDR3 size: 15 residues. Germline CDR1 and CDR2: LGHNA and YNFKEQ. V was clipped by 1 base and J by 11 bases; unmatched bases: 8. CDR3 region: CASSQARQGITPLHF. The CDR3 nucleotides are TGTGCCAGCAGCCAAGCCCGACAGGGAATTACACCCCTCCACTTT.

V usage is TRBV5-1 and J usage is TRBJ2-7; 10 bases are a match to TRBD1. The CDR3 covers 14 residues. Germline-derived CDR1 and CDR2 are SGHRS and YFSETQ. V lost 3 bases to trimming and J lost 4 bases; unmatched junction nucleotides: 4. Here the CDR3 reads CASSYRQGAYEQYF. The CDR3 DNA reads TGCGCCAGCAGCTACAGACAGGGGGCTTACGAGCAGTACTTC.

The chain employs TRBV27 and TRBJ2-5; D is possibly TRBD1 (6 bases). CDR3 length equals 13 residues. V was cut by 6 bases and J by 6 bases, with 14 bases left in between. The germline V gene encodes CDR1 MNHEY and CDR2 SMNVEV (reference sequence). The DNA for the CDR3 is TGTGCCAGCAGCCGAGGACAGTCGCAGACCCAGTACTTC. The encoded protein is CASSRGQSQTQYF.

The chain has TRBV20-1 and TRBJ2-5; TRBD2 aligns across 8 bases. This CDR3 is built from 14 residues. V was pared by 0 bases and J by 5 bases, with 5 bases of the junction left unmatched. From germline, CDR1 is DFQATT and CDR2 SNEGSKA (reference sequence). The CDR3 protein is CSARDRREVETQYF. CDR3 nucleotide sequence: TGCAGTGCTAGAGATAGGCGGGAGGTCGAGACCCAGTACTTC.

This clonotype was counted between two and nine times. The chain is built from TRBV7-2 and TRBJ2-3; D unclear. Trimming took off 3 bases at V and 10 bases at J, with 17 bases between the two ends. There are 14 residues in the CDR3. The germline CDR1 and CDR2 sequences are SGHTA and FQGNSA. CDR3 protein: CASSFTPKGYAQYF. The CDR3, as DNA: TGTGCCAGCAGCTTCACCCCTAAAGGTTATGCGCAGTATTTT.

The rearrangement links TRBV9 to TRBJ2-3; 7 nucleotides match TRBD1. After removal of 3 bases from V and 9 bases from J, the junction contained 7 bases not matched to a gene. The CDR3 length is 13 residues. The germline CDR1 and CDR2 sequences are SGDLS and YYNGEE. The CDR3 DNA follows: TGTGCCAGCAGCGGCGCACAGGGGATCACGCAGTATTTT. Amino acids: CASSGAQGITQYF.

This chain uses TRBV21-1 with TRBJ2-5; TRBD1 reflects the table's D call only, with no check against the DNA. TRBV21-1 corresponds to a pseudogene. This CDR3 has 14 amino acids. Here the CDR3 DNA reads TGTGCCAGCAGCGGATACAGGGCGGGGGAGACCCAGTACTTC. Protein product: CASSGYRAGETQYF.

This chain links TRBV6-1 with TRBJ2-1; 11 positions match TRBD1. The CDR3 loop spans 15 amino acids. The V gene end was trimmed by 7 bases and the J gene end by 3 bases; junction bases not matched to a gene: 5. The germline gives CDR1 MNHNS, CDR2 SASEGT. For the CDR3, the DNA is TGTGCCAGCACGGGACAGGGGGAATACTACAATGAGCAGTTCTTC. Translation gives CASTGQGEYYNEQFF.